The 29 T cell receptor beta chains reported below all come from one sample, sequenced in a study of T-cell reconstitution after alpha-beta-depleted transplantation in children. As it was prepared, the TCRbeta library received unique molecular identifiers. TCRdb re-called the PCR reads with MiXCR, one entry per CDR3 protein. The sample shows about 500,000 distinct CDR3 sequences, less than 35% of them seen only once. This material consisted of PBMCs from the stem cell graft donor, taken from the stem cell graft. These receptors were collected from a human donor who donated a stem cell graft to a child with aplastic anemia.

CDR3 coding DNA: TGTGCCAGCAGTTATCTGGGGACAGACCTCAAAGGGCCGGGCCAGTACAATGAGCAGTTCTTC. Its translation: CASSYLGTDLKGPGQYNEQFF. The chain joins TRBV6-2 or TRBV6-3 to TRBJ2-1, with 7 bases that match TRBD1. The CDR3 totals 21 residues. The trim removed 3 bases at V and 4 bases at J, leaving 24 bases unmatched. The germline gives CDR1 MNHEY, CDR2 SVGEGT.

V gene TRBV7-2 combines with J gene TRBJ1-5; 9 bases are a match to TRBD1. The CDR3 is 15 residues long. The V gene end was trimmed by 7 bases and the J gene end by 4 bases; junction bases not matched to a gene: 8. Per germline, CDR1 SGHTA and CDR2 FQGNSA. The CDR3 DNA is TGTGCCAGCACCCCGGGACAGGGAACTAATCAGCCCCAGCATTTT. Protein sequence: CASTPGQGTNQPQHF.

This CDR3 reads CASRSNTGELFF. The CDR3 DNA follows: TGCGCCAGCAGGTCGAACACCGGGGAGCTGTTTTTT. The genes are TRBV5-1 and TRBJ2-2; D unresolved. Germline V CDR1 and CDR2: SGHRS, YFSETQ. V lost 5 bases to trimming and J lost 0 bases, with 2 bases between them. The CDR3 totals 12 residues.

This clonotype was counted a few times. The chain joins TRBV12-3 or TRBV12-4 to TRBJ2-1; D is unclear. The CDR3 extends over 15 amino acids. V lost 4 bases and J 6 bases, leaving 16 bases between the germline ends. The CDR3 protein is CASSSSVSGSNEQFF. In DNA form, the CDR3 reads TGTGCCAGCAGTTCGTCCGTTTCAGGCAGCAATGAGCAGTTCTTC.

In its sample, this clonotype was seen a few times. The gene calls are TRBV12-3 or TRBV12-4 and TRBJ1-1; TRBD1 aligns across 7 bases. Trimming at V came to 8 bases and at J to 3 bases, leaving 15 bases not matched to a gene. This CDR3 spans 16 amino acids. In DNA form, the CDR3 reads TGTGCCAGCCGGAGCCTCGGGCAAAGGGGGCACACTGAAGCTTTCTTT. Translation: CASRSLGQRGHTEAFF.

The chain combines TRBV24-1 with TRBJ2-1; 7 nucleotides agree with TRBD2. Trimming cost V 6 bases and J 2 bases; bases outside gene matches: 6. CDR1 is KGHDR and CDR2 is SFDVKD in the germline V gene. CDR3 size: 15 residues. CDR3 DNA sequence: TGTGCCACCAGTCAGCGGGAAGTCGCCTACAATGAGCAGTTCTTC. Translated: CATSQREVAYNEQFF.

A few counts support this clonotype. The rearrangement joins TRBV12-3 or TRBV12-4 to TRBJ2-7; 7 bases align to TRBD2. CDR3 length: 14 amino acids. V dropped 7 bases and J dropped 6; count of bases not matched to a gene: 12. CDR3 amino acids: CASINWEAGREQYF. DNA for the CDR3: TGTGCCAGCATTAATTGGGAAGCGGGACGCGAGCAGTACTTC.

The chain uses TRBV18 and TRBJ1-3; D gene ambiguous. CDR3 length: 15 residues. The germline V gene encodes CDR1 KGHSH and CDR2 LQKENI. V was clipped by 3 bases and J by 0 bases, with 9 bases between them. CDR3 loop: CASSPRVRSGNTIYF. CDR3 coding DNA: TGTGCCAGCTCACCGCGGGTCCGCTCTGGAAACACCATATATTTT.

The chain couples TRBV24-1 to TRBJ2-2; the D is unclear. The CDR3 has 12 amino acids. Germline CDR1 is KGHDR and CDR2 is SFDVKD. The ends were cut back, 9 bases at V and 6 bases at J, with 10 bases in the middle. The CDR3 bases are TGTGCCACCGAGGCCATGGCCGGGGAGCTGTTTTTT. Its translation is CATEAMAGELFF.

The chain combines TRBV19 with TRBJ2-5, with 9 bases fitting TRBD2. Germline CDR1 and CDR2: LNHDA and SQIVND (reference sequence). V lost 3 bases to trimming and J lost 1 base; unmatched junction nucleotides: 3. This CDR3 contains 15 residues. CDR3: CASSIASGAQETQYF. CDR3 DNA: TGTGCCAGTAGTATTGCTAGCGGGGCCCAAGAGACCCAGTACTTC.

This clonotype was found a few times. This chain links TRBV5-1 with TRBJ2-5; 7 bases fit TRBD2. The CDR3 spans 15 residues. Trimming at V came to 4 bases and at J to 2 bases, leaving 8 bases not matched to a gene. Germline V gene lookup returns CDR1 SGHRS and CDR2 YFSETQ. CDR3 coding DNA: TGCGCCAGCAGCCAGCAAGCGGGGCCGCAAGAGACCCAGTACTTC. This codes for CASSQQAGPQETQYF.

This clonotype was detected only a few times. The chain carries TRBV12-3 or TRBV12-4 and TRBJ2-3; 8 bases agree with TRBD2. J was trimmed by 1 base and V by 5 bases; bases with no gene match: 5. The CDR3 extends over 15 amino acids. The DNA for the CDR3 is TGTGCCAGCAGTCTCCTGACTAGCGGCACAGATACGCAGTATTTT. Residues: CASSLLTSGTDTQYF.

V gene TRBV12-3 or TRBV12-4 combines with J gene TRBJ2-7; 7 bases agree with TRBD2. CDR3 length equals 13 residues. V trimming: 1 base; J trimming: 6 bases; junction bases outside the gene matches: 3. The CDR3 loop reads CASSLGLAVEQYV. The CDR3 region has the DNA TGTGCCAGCAGTTTAGGACTAGCCGTCGAGCAGTACGTC.

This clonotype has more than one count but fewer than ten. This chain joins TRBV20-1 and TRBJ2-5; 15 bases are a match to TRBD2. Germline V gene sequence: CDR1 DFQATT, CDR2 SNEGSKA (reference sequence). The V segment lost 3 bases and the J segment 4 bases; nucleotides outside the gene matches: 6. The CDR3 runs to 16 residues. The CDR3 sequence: CSASGTSGRSTETQYF. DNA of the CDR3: TGCAGTGCTAGTGGGACTAGCGGGAGGTCCACAGAGACCCAGTACTTC.

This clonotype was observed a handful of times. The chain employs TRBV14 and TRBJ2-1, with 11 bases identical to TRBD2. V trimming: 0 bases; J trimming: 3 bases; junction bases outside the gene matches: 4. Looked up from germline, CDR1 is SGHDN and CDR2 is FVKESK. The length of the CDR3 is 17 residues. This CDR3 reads CASSQDGTSGFYNEQFF. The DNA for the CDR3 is TGTGCCAGCAGCCAAGATGGGACTAGCGGTTTCTACAATGAGCAGTTCTTC.

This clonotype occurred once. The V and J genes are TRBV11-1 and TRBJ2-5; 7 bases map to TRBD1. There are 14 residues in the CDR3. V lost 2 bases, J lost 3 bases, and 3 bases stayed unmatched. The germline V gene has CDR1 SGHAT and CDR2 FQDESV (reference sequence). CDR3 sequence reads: CASSLLGTEETQYF. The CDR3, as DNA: TGTGCCAGCAGCTTATTAGGGACAGAAGAGACCCAGTACTTC.

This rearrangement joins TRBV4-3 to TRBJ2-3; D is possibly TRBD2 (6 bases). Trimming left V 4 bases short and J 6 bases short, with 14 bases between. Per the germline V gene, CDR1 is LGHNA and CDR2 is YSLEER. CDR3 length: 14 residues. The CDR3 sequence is CASSRRRETDTQYF. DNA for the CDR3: TGCGCCAGCAGCCGGCGGAGGGAAACGGATACGCAGTATTTT.

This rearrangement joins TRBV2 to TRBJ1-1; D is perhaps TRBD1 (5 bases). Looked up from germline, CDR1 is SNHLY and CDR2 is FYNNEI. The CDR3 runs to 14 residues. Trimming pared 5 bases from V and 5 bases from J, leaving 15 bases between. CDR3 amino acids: CASSPLQKGTEAFF. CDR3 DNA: TGTGCCAGCAGTCCCCTCCAGAAGGGGACTGAAGCTTTCTTT.

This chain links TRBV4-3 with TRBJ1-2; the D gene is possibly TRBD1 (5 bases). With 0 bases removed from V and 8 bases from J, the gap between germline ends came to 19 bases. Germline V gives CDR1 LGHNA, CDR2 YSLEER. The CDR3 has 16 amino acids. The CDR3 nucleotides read TGCGCCAGCAGCCAAGAGGGAAGGGGCAGGGCCACCGGCTACACCTTC. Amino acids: CASSQEGRGRATGYTF.

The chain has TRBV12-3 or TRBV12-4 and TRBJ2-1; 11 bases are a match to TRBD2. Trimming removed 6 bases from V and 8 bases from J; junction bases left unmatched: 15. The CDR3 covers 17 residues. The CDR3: CASSQSSGRPVGHEQFF. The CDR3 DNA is TGTGCCAGCAGCCAGTCTAGCGGGAGGCCAGTCGGCCATGAGCAGTTCTTC.

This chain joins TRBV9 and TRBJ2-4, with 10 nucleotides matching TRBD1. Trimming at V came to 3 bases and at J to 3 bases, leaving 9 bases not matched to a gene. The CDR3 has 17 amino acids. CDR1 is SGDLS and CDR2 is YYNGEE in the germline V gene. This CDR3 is CASSAHRTGGGKNIQYF. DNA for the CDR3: TGTGCCAGCAGCGCCCACCGGACAGGGGGGGGCAAAAACATTCAGTACTTC.

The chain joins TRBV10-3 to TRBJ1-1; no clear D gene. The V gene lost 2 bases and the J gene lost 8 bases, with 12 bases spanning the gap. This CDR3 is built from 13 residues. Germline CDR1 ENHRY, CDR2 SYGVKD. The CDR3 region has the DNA TGTGCCATCAGTGAGGGGGAGGCAAGGGAAGCTTTCTTT. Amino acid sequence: CAISEGEAREAFF.

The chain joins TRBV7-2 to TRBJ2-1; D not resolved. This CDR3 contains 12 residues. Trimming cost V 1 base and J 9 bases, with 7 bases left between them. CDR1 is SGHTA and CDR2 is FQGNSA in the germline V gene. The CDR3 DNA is TGTGCCAGCAGCTTAGAGGCGGTTGAGCAGTTCTTC. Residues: CASSLEAVEQFF.

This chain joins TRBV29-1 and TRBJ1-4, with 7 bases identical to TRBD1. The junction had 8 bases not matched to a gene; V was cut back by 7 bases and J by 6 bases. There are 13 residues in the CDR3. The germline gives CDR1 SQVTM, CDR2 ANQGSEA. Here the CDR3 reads CSGADRFDEKLFF. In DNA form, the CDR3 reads TGCAGCGGGGCGGACAGGTTCGATGAAAAACTGTTTTTT.

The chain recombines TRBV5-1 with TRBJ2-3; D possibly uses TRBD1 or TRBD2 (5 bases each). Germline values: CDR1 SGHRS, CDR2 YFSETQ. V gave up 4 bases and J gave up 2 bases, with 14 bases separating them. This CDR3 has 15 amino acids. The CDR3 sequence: CASSQRAGTTDTQYF. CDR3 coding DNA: TGCGCCAGCAGCCAGAGGGCAGGGACCACAGATACGCAGTATTTT.

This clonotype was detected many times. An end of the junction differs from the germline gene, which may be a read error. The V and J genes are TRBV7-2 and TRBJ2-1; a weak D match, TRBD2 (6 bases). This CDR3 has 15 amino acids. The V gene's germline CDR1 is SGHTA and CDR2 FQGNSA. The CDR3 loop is CASSLGSGSYNEQFF. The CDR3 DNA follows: TGTGCCAGCAGTTTAGGTAGCGGAAGTTACAATGAGCAGTTCTTC.

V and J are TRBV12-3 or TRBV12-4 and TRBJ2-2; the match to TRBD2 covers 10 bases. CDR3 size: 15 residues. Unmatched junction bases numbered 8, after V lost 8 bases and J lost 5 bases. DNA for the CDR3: TGTGCCAGCGGTGTCAGTAGCGGGAGGACCGGGGAGCTGTTTTTT. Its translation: CASGVSSGRTGELFF.

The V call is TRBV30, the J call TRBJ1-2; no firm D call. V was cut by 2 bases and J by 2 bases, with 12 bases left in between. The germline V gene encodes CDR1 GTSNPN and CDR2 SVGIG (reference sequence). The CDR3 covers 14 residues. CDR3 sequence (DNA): TGTGCCTGGAGTTTTCCGGGCTCCAACTATGGCTACACCTTC. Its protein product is CAWSFPGSNYGYTF.

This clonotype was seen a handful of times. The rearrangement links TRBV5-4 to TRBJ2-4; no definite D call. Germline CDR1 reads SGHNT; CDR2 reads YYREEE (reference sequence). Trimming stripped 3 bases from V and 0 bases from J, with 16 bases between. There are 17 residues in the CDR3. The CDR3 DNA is TGTGCCAGCAGCTCTGCGTCATCTCCTCTAGCCAAAAACATTCAGTACTTC. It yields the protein CASSSASSPLAKNIQYF.